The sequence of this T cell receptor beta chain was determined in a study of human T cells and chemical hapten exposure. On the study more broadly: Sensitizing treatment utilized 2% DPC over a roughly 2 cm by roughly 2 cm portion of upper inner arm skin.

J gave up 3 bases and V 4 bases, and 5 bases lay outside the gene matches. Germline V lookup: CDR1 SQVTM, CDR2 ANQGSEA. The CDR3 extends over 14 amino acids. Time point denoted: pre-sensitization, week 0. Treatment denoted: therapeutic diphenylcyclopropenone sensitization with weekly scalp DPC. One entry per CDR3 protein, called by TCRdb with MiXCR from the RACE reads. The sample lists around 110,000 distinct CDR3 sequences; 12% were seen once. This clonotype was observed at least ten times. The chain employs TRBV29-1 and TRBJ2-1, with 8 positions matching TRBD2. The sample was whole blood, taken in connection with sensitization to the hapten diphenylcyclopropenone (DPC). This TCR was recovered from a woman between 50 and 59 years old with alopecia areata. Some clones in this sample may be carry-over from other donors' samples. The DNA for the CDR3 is TGCAGCGTTGCGGCCGGGACTAGCTACAATGAGCAGTTCTTC. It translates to CSVAAGTSYNEQFF.